This TCR beta chain was recovered during a study of graft-versus-host responses after intestinal transplantation. Study at large: Recipients had transplants, and these were multivisceral, liver-intestinal, or isolated intestinal. The recipients all started with anti-thymocyte globulin induction and then took tacrolimus and steroids for around three years.

V lost 2 bases and J lost 2, with 11 bases in between. From germline, CDR1 is SGHDT and CDR2 YYEEEE. CDR3 length: 14 amino acids. Using immunoSEQ multiplex PCR, the repertoire was profiled, and TCRdb retains in-frame clones only, with some absent. The top ten clones hold under 7.5% of a sample with tens of thousands of clones, around 93% of them seen once. Regarding the study as a whole: Within allografts, high graft-versus-host to host-versus-graft clonal ratios were seen among patients with graft-donor T cell macrochimerism. GvH clones were found in recipient marrow; some appeared first in ileum or blood.

In the case of this clone: Its antigen is not identified.

The origin of this receptor is a human patient who received an intestinal transplant, so some T cells may come from the graft donor. Sample: PBMCs, taken around 27 months after a first intestinal transplant, on the day of a second. The V gene is TRBV5-6, the J gene TRBJ2-7; either TRBD1 or TRBD2 may fit D (5 bases each). The CDR3 loop reads CASSFGTSTYEQYF. The DNA for the CDR3 is TGTGCCAGCAGCTTCGGGACCTCAACCTACGAGCAGTACTTC.